The rows below give T cell receptor beta chains drawn from one sample of a study of neoadjuvant nivolumab and ipilimumab in lung cancer. Produced via immunoSEQ multiplex PCR; TCRdb's table is partial and in-frame only. Seen here are about 30,000 clones, 75% to 85% observed once, and the top ten hold about 5.5%. This sample comprised tumor tissue, obtained after neoadjuvant nivolumab, alone or with ipilimumab, at or shortly before surgery. Source of these receptors: an adult with non-small cell lung cancer. The CDR3 runs from the conserved cysteine through the conserved F or W. D genes are given only for firm matches. Clone size is not always given. Where it is, it says once, few, many or a class for expanded clones.

j_call clone_size d_call v_call cdr3_length cdr3_aa cdr3_nt
TRBJ2-7 - - TRBV27 13 CASSLGVVYEQYF TGTGCCAGCAGTTTAGGTGTGGTTTACGAGCAGTACTTC
TRBJ1-2 - - TRBV7-2 13 CASSFQGSYGYTF TGTGCCAGCAGCTTCCAGGGGAGCTATGGCTACACCTTC
TRBJ2-7 - TRBD1 TRBV5-1 14 CASTPGQGLGEQYF TGCGCCAGCACACCAGGACAGGGCCTTGGCGAGCAGTACTTC
TRBJ2-7 - - TRBV28 13 CASNPTASYEQYF TGTGCCAGCAATCCGACTGCAAGCTACGAGCAGTACTTC
TRBJ2-7 - - TRBV18 14 CASSPPEGSYEQYF TGTGCCAGCTCACCACCGGAGGGTTCCTACGAGCAGTACTTC
TRBJ2-4 - - TRBV7-9 15 CASSLTRDLKNIQYF TGTGCCAGCAGCTTAACACGGGACCTTAAAAACATTCAGTACTTC
TRBJ1-4 - - TRBV29-1 13 CSADSGGNEKLFF TGCAGCGCCGACAGTGGGGGGAATGAAAAACTGTTTTTT
TRBJ2-5 few - TRBV7-9 16 CASSYGNRPFQETQYF TGTGCCAGCAGCTACGGTAACCGGCCCTTTCAAGAGACCCAGTACTTC
TRBJ2-2 - - TRBV15 16 CATSRRRQSNTGELFF TGTGCCACCAGCAGACGACGACAGTCCAACACCGGGGAGCTGTTTTTT
TRBJ2-2 - - TRBV19 13 CASSIKSTGELFF TGTGCCAGTAGTATAAAAAGCACCGGGGAGCTGTTTTTT
TRBJ2-7 - - TRBV15 15 CATSRGAGSADEQYF TGTGCCACCAGCAGAGGCGCAGGCTCGGCCGACGAGCAGTACTTC
TRBJ2-3 - - TRBV29-1 16 CSVEFGGQGKADTQYF TGCAGCGTTGAATTTGGCGGGCAGGGGAAAGCAGATACGCAGTATTTT
TRBJ2-3 few - TRBV7-8 13 CASSLQGSDTQYF TGTGCCAGCAGCTTACAGGGATCAGATACGCAGTATTTT
TRBJ1-4 - - TRBV5-5 17 CASSLYLGTPSHEKLFF TGTGCCAGCAGCTTGTATTTAGGGACGCCCAGTCATGAAAAACTGTTTTTT
TRBJ2-5 - TRBD1 TRBV14 13 CASTQGAAETQYF TGTGCCAGCACACAGGGGGCAGCGGAGACCCAGTACTTC
TRBJ2-7 - TRBD1 TRBV10-3 14 CAISSSEQGGEQYF TGTGCCATCAGTTCCTCCGAACAGGGGGGCGAGCAGTACTTC